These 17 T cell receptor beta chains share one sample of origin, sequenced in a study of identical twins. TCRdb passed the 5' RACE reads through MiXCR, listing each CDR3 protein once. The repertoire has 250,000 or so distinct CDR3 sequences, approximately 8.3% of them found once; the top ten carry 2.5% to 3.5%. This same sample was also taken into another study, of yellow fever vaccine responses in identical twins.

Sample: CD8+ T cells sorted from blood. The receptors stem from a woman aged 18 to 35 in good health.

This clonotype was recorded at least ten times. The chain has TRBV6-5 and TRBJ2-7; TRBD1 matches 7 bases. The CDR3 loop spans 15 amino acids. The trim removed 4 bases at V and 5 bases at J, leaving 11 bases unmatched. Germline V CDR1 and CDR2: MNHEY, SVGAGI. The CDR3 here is CASSSHRQGYDEQYF. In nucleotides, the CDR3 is TGTGCCAGCAGTTCTCACAGACAGGGCTACGACGAGCAGTACTTC.

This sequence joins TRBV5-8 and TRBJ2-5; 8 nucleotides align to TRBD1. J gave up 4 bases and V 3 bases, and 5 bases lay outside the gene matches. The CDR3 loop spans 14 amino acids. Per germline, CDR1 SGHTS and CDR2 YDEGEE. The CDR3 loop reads CASSWTGQAETQYF. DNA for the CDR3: TGTGCCAGCAGCTGGACAGGGCAGGCAGAGACCCAGTACTTC.

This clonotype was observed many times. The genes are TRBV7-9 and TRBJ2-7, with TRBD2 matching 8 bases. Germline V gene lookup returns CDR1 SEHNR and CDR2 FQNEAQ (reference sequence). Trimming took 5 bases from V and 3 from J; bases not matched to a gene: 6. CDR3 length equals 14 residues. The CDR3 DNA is TGTGCCAGCAGCGCACAACTAGCGGACTACGAGCAGTACTTC. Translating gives CASSAQLADYEQYF.

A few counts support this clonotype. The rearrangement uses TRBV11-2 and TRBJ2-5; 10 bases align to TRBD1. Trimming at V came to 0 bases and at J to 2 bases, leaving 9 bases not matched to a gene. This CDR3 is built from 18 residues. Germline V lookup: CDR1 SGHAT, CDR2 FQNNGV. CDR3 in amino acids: CASSLESPGTGDQETQYF. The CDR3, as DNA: TGTGCCAGCAGCTTAGAGAGCCCGGGGACAGGGGATCAAGAGACCCAGTACTTC.

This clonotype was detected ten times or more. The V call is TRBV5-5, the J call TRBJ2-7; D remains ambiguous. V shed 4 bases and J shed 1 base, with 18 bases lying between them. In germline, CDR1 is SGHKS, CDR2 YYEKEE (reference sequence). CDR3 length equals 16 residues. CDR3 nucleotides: TGTGCCAGCAGCACGAGCCTATCCCGCTCATCCTACGAGCAGTACTTC. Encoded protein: CASSTSLSRSSYEQYF.

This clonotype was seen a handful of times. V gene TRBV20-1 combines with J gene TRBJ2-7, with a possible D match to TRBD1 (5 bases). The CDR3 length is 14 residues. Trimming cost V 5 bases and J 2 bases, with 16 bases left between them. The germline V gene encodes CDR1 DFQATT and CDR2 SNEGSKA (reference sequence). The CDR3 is CSAAPTELTYEQYF. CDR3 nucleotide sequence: TGCAGTGCTGCCCCGACAGAGCTTACCTACGAGCAGTACTTC.

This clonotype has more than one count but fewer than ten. The CDR3 sequence is CASSLYAGGRYEQYF. The DNA of the CDR3 is TGTGCCAGCAGTTTGTATGCGGGGGGGCGTTACGAGCAGTACTTC. The rearrangement links TRBV12-3 or TRBV12-4 to TRBJ2-7; TRBD2 matches 9 bases. This CDR3 has 15 amino acids. The J segment lost 4 bases and the V segment lost 3 bases, leaving 7 bases of the junction unmatched.

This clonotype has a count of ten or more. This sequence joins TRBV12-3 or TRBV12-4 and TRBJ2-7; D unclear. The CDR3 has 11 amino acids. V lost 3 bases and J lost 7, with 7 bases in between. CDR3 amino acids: CASSFEYEQYF. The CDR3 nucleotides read TGTGCCAGCAGTTTCGAGTATGAGCAGTACTTC.

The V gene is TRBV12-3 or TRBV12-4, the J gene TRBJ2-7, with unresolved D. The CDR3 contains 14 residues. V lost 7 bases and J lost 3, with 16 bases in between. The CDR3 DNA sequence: TGTGCCAGCACTCAGGCCAAGAACCTCTACGAGCAGTACTTC. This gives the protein CASTQAKNLYEQYF.

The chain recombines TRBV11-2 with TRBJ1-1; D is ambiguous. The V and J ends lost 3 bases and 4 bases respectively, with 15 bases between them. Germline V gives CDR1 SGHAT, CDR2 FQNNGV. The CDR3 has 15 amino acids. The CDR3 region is CASSFGEGHLTEAFF. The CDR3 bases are TGTGCCAGCAGCTTCGGGGAGGGCCATCTCACTGAAGCTTTCTTT.

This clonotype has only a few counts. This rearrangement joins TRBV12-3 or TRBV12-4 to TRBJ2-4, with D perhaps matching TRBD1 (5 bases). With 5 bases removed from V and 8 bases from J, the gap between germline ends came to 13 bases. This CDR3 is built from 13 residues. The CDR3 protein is CASSPSRQYIQYF. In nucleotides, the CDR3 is TGTGCCAGCAGTCCCTCTCGACAGTACATTCAGTACTTC.

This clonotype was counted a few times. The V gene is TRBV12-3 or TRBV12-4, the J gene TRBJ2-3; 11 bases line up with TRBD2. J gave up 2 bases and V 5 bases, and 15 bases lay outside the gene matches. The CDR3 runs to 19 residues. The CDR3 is CASSPLGMGLAEDTDTQYF. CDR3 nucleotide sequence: TGTGCCAGCAGTCCGCTTGGTATGGGACTAGCGGAAGACACAGATACGCAGTATTTT.

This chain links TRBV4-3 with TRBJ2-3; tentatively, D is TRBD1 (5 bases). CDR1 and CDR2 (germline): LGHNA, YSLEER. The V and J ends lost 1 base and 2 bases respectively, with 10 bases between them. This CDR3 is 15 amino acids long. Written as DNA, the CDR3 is TGCGCCAGCAGCCAAGTAGGGGCAGACACAGATACGCAGTATTTT. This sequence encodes CASSQVGADTDTQYF.

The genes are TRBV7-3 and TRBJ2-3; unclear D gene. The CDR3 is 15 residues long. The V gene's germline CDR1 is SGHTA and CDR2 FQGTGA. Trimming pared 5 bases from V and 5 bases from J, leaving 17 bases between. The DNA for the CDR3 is TGTGCCAGCAGCCCTCCGGGCCAAGCCCAAGATACGCAGTATTTT. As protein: CASSPPGQAQDTQYF.

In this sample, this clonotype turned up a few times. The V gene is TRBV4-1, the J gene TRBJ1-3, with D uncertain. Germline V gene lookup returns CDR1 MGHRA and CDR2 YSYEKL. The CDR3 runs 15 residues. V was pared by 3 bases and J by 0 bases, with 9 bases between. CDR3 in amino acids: CASSHDPNSGNTIYF. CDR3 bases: TGCGCCAGCAGCCATGACCCAAACTCTGGAAACACCATATATTTT.

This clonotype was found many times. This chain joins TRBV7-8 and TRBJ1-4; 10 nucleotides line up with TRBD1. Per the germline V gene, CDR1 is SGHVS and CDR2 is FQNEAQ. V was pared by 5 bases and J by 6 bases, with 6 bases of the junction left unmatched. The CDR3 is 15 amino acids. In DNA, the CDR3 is TGTGCCAGCAGCCAAGACAGGGGGCTCGATGAAAAACTGTTTTTT. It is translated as CASSQDRGLDEKLFF. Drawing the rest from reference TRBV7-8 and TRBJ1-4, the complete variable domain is GAGVSQSPRYKVAKRGQDVALRCDPISGHVSLFWYQQALGQGPEFLTYFQNEAQLDKSGLPSDRFFAERPEGSVSTLKIQRTQQEDSAVYLCASSQDRGLDEKLFFGSGTQLSVL.

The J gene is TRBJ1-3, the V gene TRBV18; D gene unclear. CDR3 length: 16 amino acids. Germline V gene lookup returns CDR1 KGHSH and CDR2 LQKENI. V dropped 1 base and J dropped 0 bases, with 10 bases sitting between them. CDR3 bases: TGTGCCAGCTCACCACAGGAGGTACTCTCTGGAAACACCATATATTTT. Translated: CASSPQEVLSGNTIYF.